Presented here are 3 T cell receptor beta chains from one specimen sequenced in a study of cytomegalovirus exposure and HLA in healthy donors. The protocol was immunoSEQ multiplex PCR, while the TCRdb copy is restricted to in-frame clones and leaves out a portion. Of over 200,000 clones in the sample, more than 75% were seen once. The source material was PBMCs. These receptors originate from a young woman in good health and CMV-seropositive.

CDR3 amino acids: CAWSAGLYGYTF. The CDR3 DNA is TGTGCCTGGAGTGCAGGCCTCTATGGCTACACCTTC. The chain is built from TRBV30 and TRBJ1-2; D remains unclear. CDR1 and CDR2 from the germline V gene are GTSNPN and SVGIG (reference sequence). V lost 1 base and J 4 bases, leaving 7 bases between the germline ends. This CDR3 is built from 12 residues.

The chain employs TRBV19 and TRBJ2-3; no firm D call. The CDR3 runs 12 residues. Germline CDR1 and CDR2: LNHDA and SQIVND (reference sequence). Deletions cut 6 bases from V and 5 bases from J, with 9 bases between. CDR3 nucleotide sequence: TGTGCCAGTAGAAAAAATCGAGATACGCAGTATTTT. Its translation: CASRKNRDTQYF. Full variable domain (remainder filled in from reference TRBV19 and TRBJ2-3): DGGITQSPKYLFRKEGQNVTLSCEQNLNHDAMYWYRQDPGQGLRLIYYSQIVNDFQKGDIAEGYSVSREKKESFPLTVTSAQKNPTAFYLCASRKNRDTQYFGPGTRLTVL.

V usage is TRBV28 and J usage is TRBJ1-2; D might be TRBD1 (5 bases). Germline-derived CDR1 and CDR2 are MDHEN and SYDVKM. Trimming pared 4 bases from V and 7 bases from J, leaving 16 bases between. The CDR3 sequence is 14 residues long. CDR3 nucleotide sequence: TGTGCCAGCAGTTCTGCCCAAGGGGTGGGTGGCTACACCTTC. This codes for CASSSAQGVGGYTF.